Given below is one TCR beta chain in context. The data stem from a study of blood T cell repertoires in COVID-19. Study overall: Samples of COVID-19 (acute and convalescent) were obtained from the United States, Italy and Spain.

Study processing details: Scientists estimated how many nucleated cells there were by amplifying reference gene primers. Method: immunoSEQ multiplex PCR; TCRdb's copy keeps in-frame clones and lacks some. V, J and clone size were drawn from that table, and D and trimming were deduced from the DNA. The sample lists about 84,000 clones, around 80% occurring once. Germline assignment: CDR1 LGHDT and CDR2 YNNKEL (reference sequence). The CDR3 has 14 residues. Trimming took off 6 bases at V and 7 bases at J, with 13 bases between the two ends. Sequenced: peripheral blood. This sequence joins TRBV3-1 (or the pseudogene TRBV3-2) and TRBJ1-6, with a possible D match to TRBD1 (5 bases). This clonotype was sampled from a woman older than 75 with acute or convalescent COVID-19. As DNA, the CDR3 is TGTGCCAGCAGTCCAGGGTCCGGGAATTCACCCCTCCACTTT. Protein: CASSPGSGNSPLHF.